These T cell receptor beta chains were read from a single sample in a study of blood T cell repertoires in COVID-19. Assay: immunoSEQ multiplex PCR; the TCRdb copy retains only in-frame clones and omits some. The sample carries approximately 350,000 clones, under 85% recorded once. Sequenced input: PBMCs or T cells enriched from blood (not recorded which). The source of these receptors is a woman in her forties or fifties who had recovered from COVID-19. CDR3s include the opening cysteine and the closing phenylalanine or tryptophan. D genes are given only for firm matches. Only part of the rows carry a size: once, few, many, or a class if the clone is expanded.

d_gene	abundance	j_gene	v_gene	CDR3aa	CDR3nt
TRBD1	.	TRBJ1-2	TRBV28	CASRRTGYGYTF	TGTGCCAGCAGGCGGACAGGCTATGGCTACACCTTC
TRBD1	.	TRBJ2-7	TRBV11-2	CASSLRGRTGAYEQYF	TGTGCCAGCAGCTTAAGGGGAAGGACAGGGGCCTACGAGCAGTACTTC
.	.	TRBJ1-2	TRBV5-4	CASSLGQGSIYGYTF	TGTGCCAGCAGCTTGGGACAAGGATCAATATATGGCTACACCTTC
.	.	TRBJ1-1	TRBV2	CASTGGVTAFF	TGTGCCAGCACTGGCGGGGTGACAGCTTTCTTT
.	.	TRBJ1-1	TRBV10-2	CASSEWGVGSGPEAFF	TGCGCCAGCAGTGAGTGGGGGGTAGGCTCGGGGCCTGAAGCTTTCTTT
TRBD1	.	TRBJ1-2	TRBV27	CASSFQGAYYGYTF	TGTGCCAGCAGTTTCCAGGGGGCTTACTATGGCTACACCTTC
TRBD1	.	TRBJ1-1	TRBV7-6	CASSPNGPRTGADTEAFF	TGTGCCAGCAGCCCCAACGGACCCAGGACAGGGGCTGACACTGAAGCTTTCTTT
.	.	TRBJ1-4	TRBV7-9	CASSFDTTTNEKLFF	TGTGCCAGCAGCTTTGACACAACAACTAATGAAAAACTGTTTTTT
.	.	TRBJ2-7	TRBV20-1	CSVSRGLEQYF	TGCAGTGTTTCTCGGGGTCTCGAGCAGTACTTC
TRBD2	.	TRBJ2-1	TRBV5-1	CASSLSGGRYNEQFF	TGCGCCAGCAGCTTGAGCGGGGGGCGCTACAATGAGCAGTTCTTC
TRBD1	.	TRBJ2-5	TRBV6-2/TRBV6-3	CASSPRRQGKQETQYF	TGTGCCAGCAGTCCCCGAAGACAGGGGAAACAAGAGACCCAGTACTTC
TRBD2	.	TRBJ2-7	TRBV7-2	CASSYKLAGGEEQYF	TGTGCCAGCAGCTACAAACTAGCGGGAGGAGAAGAGCAGTACTTC
.	few	TRBJ1-1	TRBV21-1	CASSKVENTEAFF	TGTGCCAGCAGCAAAGTAGAGAACACTGAAGCTTTCTTT
.	.	TRBJ2-7	TRBV6-4	CASSDSRLVRSNNYEQYF	TGTGCCAGCAGTGACTCGAGGCTAGTACGTTCCAACAACTACGAGCAGTACTTC
TRBD1	once	TRBJ1-6	TRBV30	CAWSVPETGGFSPLHF	TGTGCCTGGAGTGTCCCAGAGACAGGGGGCTTTTCACCCCTCCACTTT
.	.	TRBJ1-2	TRBV19	CASSSRGSGYGYTF	TGTGCCAGTAGTTCCAGGGGATCTGGGTATGGCTACACCTTC
.	.	TRBJ1-2	TRBV6-5	CASREGRDYGYTF	TGTGCCAGCAGGGAGGGGCGGGACTATGGCTACACCTTC
TRBD2	many	TRBJ2-3	TRBV7-8	CASSLLAGESTDTQYF	TGTGCCAGCAGCTTGCTAGCGGGGGAAAGCACAGATACGCAGTATTTT
.	.	TRBJ2-1	TRBV28	CASSFNLANEQFF	TGTGCCAGCAGTTTTAATTTAGCCAATGAGCAGTTCTTC
.	.	TRBJ1-2	TRBV6-1	CASSEDRTASRAYGYTF	TGTGCCAGCAGTGAAGACAGAACTGCGTCTCGTGCCTATGGCTACACCTTC
TRBD2	.	TRBJ2-7	TRBV30	CAWSGLAGGPGEQYF	TGTGCCTGGAGTGGACTAGCGGGAGGGCCGGGGGAGCAGTACTTC
.	.	TRBJ1-2	TRBV27	CASSLEPQGHGYTF	TGTGCCAGCAGTTTAGAACCTCAGGGTCATGGCTACACCTTC
TRBD1	.	TRBJ2-7	TRBV15	CATSERTGVSYEQYF	TGTGCCACCAGCGAGCGGACAGGGGTCTCCTACGAGCAGTACTTC
.	.	TRBJ2-5	TRBV5-6	CASSMGLRGSKETQYF	TGTGCCAGCAGTATGGGACTCCGGGGTTCGAAAGAGACCCAGTACTTC
TRBD1	.	TRBJ1-6	TRBV5-5	CASSSDRVSAPLHF	TGTGCCAGCAGCTCCGACAGGGTTTCCGCGCCCCTCCACTTT
.	.	TRBJ2-3	TRBV6-5	CASSPVDTQYF	TGTGCCAGCAGTCCGGTGGATACGCAGTATTTT
.	.	TRBJ1-2	TRBV7-2	CASSLVLGKNYGYTF	TGTGCCAGCAGCTTAGTCCTAGGAAAAAACTATGGCTACACCTTC
.	.	TRBJ1-1	TRBV30	CAWSAGMSVGTEAFF	TGTGCCTGGAGTGCGGGGATGTCGGTGGGGACTGAAGCTTTCTTT